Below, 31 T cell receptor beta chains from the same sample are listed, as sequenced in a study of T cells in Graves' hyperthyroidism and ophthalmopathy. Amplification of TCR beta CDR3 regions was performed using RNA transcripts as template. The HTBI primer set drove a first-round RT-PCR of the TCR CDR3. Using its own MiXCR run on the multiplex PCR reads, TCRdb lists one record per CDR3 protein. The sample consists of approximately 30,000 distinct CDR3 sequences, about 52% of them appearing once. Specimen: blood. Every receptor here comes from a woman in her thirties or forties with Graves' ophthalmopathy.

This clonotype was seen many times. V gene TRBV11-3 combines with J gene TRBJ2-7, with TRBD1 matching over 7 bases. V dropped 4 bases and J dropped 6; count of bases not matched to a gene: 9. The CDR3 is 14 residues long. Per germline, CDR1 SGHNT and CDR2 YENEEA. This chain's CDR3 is CASSSLTGNGEQYF. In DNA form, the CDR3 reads TGTGCCAGCAGCTCACTGACAGGGAATGGCGAGCAGTACTTC.

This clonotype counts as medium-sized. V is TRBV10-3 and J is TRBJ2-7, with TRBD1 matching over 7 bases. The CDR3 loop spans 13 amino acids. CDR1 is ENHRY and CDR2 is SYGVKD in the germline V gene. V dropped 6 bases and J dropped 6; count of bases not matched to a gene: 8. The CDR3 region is CAISRTGDIEQYF. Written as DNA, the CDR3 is TGTGCCATCAGCCGGACAGGCGATATCGAGCAGTACTTC.

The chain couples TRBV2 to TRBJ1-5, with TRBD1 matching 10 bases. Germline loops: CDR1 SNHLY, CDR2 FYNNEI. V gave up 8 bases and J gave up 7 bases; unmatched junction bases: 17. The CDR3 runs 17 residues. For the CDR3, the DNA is TGTGCCAGCTCACCAGCCCCTCGGACAGGGGGTGACCAGCCCCAGCATTTT. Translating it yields CASSPAPRTGGDQPQHF. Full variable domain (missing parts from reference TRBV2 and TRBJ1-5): EPEVTQTPSHQVTQMGQEVILRCVPISNHLYFYWYRQILGQKVEFLVSFYNNEISEKSEIFDDQFSVERPDGSNFTLKIRSTKLEDSAMYFCASSPAPRTGGDQPQHFGDGTRLSIL.

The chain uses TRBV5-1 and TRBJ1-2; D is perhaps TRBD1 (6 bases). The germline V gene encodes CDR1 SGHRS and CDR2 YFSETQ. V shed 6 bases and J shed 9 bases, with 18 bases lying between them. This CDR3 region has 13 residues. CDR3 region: CASTPYGRDSYTF. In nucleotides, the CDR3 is TGCGCCAGCACCCCGTATGGCCGGGACAGCTACACCTTC.

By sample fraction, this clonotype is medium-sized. CDR3 DNA: TGTGCCACCAGTGCGCAGGGAAACTATGGCTACACCTTC. Residues: CATSAQGNYGYTF. The chain is built from TRBV24-1 and TRBJ1-2, with D perhaps matching TRBD1 (5 bases). V shed 5 bases and J shed 2 bases, with 8 bases lying between them. This CDR3 spans 13 amino acids. Per the germline V gene, CDR1 is KGHDR and CDR2 is SFDVKD.

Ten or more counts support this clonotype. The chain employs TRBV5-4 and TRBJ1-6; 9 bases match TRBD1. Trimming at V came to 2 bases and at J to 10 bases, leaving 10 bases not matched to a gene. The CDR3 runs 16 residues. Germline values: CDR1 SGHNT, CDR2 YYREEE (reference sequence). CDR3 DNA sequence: TGTGCCAGCAGCTTTGGGGGGGGGACAGGGTCCTCACCCCTCCACTTT. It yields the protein CASSFGGGTGSSPLHF. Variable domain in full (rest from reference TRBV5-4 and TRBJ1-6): ETGVTQSPTHLIKTRGQQVTLRCSSQSGHNTVSWYQQALGQGPQFIFQYYREEENGRGNFPPRFSGLQFPNYSSELNVNALELDDSALYLCASSFGGGTGSSPLHFGNGTRLTVT.

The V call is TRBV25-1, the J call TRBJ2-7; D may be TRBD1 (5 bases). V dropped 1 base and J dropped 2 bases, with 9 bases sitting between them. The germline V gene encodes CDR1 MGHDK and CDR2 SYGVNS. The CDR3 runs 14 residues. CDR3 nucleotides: TGTGCCAGCAGTGAATTCGCAGGGCCCTACGAGCAGTACTTC. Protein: CASSEFAGPYEQYF.

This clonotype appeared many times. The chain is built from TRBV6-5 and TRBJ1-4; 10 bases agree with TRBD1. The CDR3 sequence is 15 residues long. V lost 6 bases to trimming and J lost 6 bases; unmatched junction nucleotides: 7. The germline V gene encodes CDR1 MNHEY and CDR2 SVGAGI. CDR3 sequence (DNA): TGTGCCAGCAGACGGGACAGGGGTCCCGATGAAAAACTGTTTTTT. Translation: CASRRDRGPDEKLFF.

CDR3 in amino acids: CASSSNRGLTGETQYF. CDR3 bases: TGTGCCAGCAGCTCGAACAGGGGGCTCACCGGGGAGACCCAGTACTTC. The chain couples TRBV7-3 to TRBJ2-5, with 9 nucleotides matching TRBD1. Germline V gene lookup returns CDR1 SGHTA and CDR2 FQGTGA. This CDR3 spans 16 amino acids. The junction had 11 bases not matched to a gene; V was cut back by 4 bases and J by 5 bases.

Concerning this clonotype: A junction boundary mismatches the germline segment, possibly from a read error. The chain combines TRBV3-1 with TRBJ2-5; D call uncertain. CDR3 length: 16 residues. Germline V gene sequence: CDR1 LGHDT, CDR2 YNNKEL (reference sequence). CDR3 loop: CASSQLETTNQETLYF. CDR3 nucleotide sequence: TGTGCCAGCAGCCAACTTGAGACGACCAACCAAGAGACCCTGTACTTC.

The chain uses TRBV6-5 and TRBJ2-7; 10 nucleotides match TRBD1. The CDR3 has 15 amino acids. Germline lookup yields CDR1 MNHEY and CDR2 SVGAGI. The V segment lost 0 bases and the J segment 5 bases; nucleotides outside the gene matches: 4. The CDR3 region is CASSYSGQGQHEQYF. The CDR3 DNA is TGTGCCAGCAGTTACTCGGGACAGGGGCAACACGAGCAGTACTTC.

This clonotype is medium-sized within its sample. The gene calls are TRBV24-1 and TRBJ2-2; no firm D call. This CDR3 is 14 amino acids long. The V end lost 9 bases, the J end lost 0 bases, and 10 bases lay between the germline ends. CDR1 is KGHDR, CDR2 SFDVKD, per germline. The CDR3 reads CATRTDTNTGELFF. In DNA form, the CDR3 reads TGTGCCACCCGCACGGATACGAACACCGGGGAGCTGTTTTTT.

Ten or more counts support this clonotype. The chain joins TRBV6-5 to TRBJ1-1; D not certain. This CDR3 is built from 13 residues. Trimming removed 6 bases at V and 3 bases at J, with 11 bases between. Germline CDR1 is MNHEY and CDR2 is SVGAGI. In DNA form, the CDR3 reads TGTGCCAGCAGCCGCCTTATAGACACTGAAGCTTTCTTT. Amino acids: CASSRLIDTEAFF.

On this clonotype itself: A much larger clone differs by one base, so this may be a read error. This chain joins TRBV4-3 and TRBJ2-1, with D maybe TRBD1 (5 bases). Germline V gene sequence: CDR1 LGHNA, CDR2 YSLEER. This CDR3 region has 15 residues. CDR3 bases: TGCGCCAACAGCCAAGATTCAGGGCCGCGGAATGAGCAGTTCTTC. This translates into CANSQDSGPRNEQFF.

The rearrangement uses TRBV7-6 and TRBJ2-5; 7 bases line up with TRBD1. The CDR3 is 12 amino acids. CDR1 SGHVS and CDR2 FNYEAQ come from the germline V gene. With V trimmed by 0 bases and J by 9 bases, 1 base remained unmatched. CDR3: CASSLAGQAQYF. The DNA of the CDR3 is TGTGCCAGCAGCTTAGCCGGACAGGCCCAGTACTTC.

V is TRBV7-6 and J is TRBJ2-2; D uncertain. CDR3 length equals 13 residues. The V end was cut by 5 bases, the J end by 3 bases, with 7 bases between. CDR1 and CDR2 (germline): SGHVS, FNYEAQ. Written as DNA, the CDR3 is TGTGCCAGCAGCAACCGGGACACCGGGGAGCTGTTTTTT. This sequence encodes CASSNRDTGELFF.

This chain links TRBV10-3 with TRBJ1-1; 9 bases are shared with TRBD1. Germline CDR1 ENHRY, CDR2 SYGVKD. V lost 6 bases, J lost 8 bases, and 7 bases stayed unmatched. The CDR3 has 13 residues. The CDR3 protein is CAISSGQGSEAFF. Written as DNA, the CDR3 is TGTGCCATCAGCTCCGGACAGGGGTCGGAAGCTTTCTTT.

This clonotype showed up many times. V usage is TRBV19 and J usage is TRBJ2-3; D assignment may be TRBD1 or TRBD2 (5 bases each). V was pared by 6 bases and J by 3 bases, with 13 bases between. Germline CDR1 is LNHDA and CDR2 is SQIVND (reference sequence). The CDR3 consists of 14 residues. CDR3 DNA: TGTGCCAGTAGGACAGAGAGGGTAACAGATACGCAGTATTTT. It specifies CASRTERVTDTQYF.

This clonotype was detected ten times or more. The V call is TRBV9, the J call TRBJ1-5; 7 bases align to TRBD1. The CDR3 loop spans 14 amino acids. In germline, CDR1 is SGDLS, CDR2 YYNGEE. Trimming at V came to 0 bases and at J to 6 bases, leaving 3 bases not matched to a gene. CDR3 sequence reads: CASSVGGQFQPQHF. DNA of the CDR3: TGTGCCAGCAGCGTAGGGGGACAGTTTCAGCCCCAGCATTTT. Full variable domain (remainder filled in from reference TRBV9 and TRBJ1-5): DSGVTQTPKHLITATGQRVTLRCSPRSGDLSVYWYQQSLDQGLQFLIQYYNGEERAKGNILERFSAQQFPDLHSELNLSSLELGDSALYFCASSVGGQFQPQHFGDGTRLSIL.

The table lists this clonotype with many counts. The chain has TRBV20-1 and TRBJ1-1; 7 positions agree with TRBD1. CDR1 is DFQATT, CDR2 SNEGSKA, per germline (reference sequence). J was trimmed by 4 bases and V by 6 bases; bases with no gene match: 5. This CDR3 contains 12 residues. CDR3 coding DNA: TGCAGTGCCCTTACAGGGGTCACTGAAGCTTTCTTT. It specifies CSALTGVTEAFF.

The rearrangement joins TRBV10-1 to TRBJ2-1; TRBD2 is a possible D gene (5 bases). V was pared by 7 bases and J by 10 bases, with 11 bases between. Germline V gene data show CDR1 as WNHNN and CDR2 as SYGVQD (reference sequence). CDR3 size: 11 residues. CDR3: CASTRGGEQFF. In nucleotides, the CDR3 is TGCGCCAGCACCCGGGGTGGAGAGCAGTTCTTC.

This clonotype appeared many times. CDR3 coding DNA: TGTGCCAGCAGCGTAGGTACAGGGTCCTACAATGAGCAGTTCTTC. This translates into CASSVGTGSYNEQFF. The gene calls are TRBV9 and TRBJ2-1, with D perhaps TRBD1 (6 bases). This CDR3 spans 15 amino acids. Germline V gene data show CDR1 as SGDLS and CDR2 as YYNGEE. Trimming took 0 bases from V and 1 from J, leaving 8 bases between them.

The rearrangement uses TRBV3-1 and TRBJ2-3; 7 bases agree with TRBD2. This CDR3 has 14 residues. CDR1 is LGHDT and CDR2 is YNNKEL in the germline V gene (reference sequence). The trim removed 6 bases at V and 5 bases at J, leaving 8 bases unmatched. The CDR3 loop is CASRAGGGVDTQYF. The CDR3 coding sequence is TGTGCCAGCAGGGCTGGGGGGGGGGTAGATACGCAGTATTTT.

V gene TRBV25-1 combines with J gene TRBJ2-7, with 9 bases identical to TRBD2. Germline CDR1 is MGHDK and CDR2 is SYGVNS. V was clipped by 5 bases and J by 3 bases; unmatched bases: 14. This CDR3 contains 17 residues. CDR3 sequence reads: CASSLRSGRGGFYEQYF. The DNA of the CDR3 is TGTGCCAGCAGTCTCCGTAGCGGGAGAGGGGGCTTCTACGAGCAGTACTTC.

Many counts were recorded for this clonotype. The CDR3 loop reads CASSPGTENEQFF. The DNA for the CDR3 is TGTGCCAGCAGCCCCGGGACAGAGAATGAGCAGTTCTTC. The chain has TRBV7-9 and TRBJ2-1; 7 bases agree with TRBD1. Trimming removed 5 bases from V and 7 bases from J; junction bases left unmatched: 5. Germline-derived CDR1 and CDR2 are SEHNR and FQNEAQ (reference sequence). The CDR3 is 13 residues long. The full variable domain, its missing parts supplied by reference TRBV7-9 and TRBJ2-1, is DTGVSQNPRHKITKRGQNVTFRCDPISEHNRLYWYRQTLGQGPEFLTYFQNEAQLEKSRLLSDRFSAERPKGSFSTLEIQRTEQGDSAMYLCASSPGTENEQFFGPGTRLTVL.

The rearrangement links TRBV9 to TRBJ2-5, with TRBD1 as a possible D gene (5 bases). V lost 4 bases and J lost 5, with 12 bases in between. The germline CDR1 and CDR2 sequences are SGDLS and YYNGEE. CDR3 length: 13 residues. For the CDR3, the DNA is TGTGCCAGCAGCCCCCCAGGGATCGAGACCCAGTACTTC. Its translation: CASSPPGIETQYF.

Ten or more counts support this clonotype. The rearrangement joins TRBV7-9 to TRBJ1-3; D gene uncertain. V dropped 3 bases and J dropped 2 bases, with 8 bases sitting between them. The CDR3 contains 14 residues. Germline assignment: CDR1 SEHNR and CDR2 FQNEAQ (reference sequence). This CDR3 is CASSFSGAGNTIYF. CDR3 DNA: TGTGCCAGCAGCTTTTCCGGGGCTGGAAACACCATATATTTT.

The CDR3 coding sequence is TGTGCCACCAGTGACCGTGGGACTAGCGGGGGGGCCGTATCCTACAATGAGCAGTTCTTC. This gives the protein CATSDRGTSGGAVSYNEQFF. The chain uses TRBV24-1 and TRBJ2-1; 16 nucleotides agree with TRBD2. With 4 bases clipped from V and 1 base from J, the junction kept 9 bases outside the gene matches. The CDR3 length is 20 residues. Germline lookup yields CDR1 KGHDR and CDR2 SFDVKD.

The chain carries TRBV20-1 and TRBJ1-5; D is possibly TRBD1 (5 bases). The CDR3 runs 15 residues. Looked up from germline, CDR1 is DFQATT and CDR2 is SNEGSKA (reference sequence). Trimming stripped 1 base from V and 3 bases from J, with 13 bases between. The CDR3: CSARAIRDSNQPQHF. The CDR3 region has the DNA TGCAGTGCTAGAGCGATCAGGGATTCCAATCAGCCCCAGCATTTT.

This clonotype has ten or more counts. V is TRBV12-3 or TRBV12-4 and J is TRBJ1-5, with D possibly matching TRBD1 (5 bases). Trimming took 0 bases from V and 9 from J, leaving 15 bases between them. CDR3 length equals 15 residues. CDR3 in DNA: TGTGCCAGCAGTTTAGCTGGGGGTCAATCATCGCCCCAGCATTTT. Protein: CASSLAGGQSSPQHF.

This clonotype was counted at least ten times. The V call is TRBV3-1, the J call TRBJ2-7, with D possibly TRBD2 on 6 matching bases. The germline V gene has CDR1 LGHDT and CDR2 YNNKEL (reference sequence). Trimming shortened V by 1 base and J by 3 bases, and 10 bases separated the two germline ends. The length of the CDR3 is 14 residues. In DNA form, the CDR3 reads TGTGCCAGCAGCCAAGGAAATAGCGGCTACGAGCAGTACTTC. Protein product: CASSQGNSGYEQYF.